A selection of T cell receptor beta chains follows, all from one sample in a study of persistence of HIV-infected CD4 T cells. The table came from immunoSEQ multiplex PCR; TCRdb's copy has only in-frame clones and leaves some out. The sample records more than 30,000 clones, approximately 78% being singletons. Antigen specificity for these receptors is unknown. Sequencing was performed on cultured CD4+ T cells from PBMCs, taken from a patient who received antiretroviral therapy. The source of these receptors is an adult with HIV. The donor label of this sample is uncertain. Both conserved end residues are part of each CDR3. The order of the fields is V gene, clone size, J gene, D gene, CDR3 length, CDR3 protein, CDR3 DNA. The D gene is left open where the match is weak. Some rows have no size entry. The others give once, few or many, or a class for an expanded clone.

V: TRBV5-1
size: NA
J: TRBJ1-6
D: TRBD1
length: 14
CDR3: CASSVGQGSSPLHF
DNA: TGCGCCAGCAGCGTCGGACAGGGGTCTTCACCCCTCCACTTT

V: TRBV9
size: few
J: TRBJ1-2
D: NA
length: 13
CDR3: CASSTRERVGYTF
DNA: TGTGCCAGCTCCACTAGGGAAAGAGTCGGCTACACCTTC

V: TRBV19
size: NA
J: TRBJ1-3
D: TRBD1
length: 16
CDR3: CASSTRQGNSGNTIYF
DNA: TGTGCCAGTAGTACGAGACAGGGAAACTCTGGAAACACCATATATTTT

V: TRBV29-1
size: NA
J: TRBJ1-2
D: NA
length: 13
CDR3: CSVERNLGYGYTF
DNA: TGCAGCGTTGAACGGAATCTAGGCTATGGCTACACCTTC

V: TRBV5-1
size: few
J: TRBJ2-7
D: TRBD2
length: 13
CDR3: CASSIVGGYEQYF
DNA: TGCGCCAGCAGCATAGTGGGGGGGTACGAGCAGTACTTC

V: TRBV5-1
size: NA
J: TRBJ2-7
D: TRBD1
length: 16
CDR3: CASSTMTGGGPQEQYF
DNA: TGCGCCAGCAGCACGATGACAGGGGGCGGGCCCCAAGAGCAGTACTTC

V: TRBV7-2
size: NA
J: TRBJ2-5
D: TRBD1
length: 13
CDR3: CASSRGQGETQYF
DNA: TGTGCCAGCAGCCGAGGACAGGGAGAGACCCAGTACTTC

V: TRBV15
size: NA
J: TRBJ1-2
D: TRBD1
length: 17
CDR3: CATSPEGAGPTYYGYTF
DNA: TGTGCCACCAGCCCCGAGGGGGCAGGCCCAACATACTATGGCTACACCTTC

V: TRBV7-6
size: NA
J: TRBJ2-3
D: NA
length: 17
CDR3: CASSLADTGTSTDTQYF
DNA: TGTGCCAGCAGCTTGGCAGACACAGGGACTAGCACAGATACGCAGTATTTT

V: TRBV30
size: NA
J: TRBJ1-1
D: NA
length: 13
CDR3: CAWSVQTTHEAFF
DNA: TGTGCCTGGAGTGTACAAACGACACATGAAGCTTTCTTT

V: TRBV2
size: NA
J: TRBJ2-3
D: NA
length: 13
CDR3: CASRGLRTDTQYF
DNA: TGTGCCAGCAGAGGGCTTCGCACAGATACGCAGTATTTT

V: TRBV5-1
size: NA
J: TRBJ1-1
D: NA
length: 14
CDR3: CASSLDRRNTEAFF
DNA: TGCGCCAGCAGCTTGGACAGGAGGAACACTGAAGCTTTCTTT